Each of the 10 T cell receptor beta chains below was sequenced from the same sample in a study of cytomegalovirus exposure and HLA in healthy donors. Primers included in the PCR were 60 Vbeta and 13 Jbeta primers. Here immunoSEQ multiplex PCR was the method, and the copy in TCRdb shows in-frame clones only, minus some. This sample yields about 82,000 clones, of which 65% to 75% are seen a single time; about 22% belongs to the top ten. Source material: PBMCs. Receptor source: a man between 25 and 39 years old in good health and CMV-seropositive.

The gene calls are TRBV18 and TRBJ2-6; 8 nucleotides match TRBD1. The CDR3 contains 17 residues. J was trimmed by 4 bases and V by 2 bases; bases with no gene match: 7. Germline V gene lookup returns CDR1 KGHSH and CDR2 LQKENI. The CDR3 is CASSPNQGASGANVLTF. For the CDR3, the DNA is TGTGCCAGCTCACCAAATCAGGGGGCTTCAGGGGCCAACGTCCTGACTTTC.

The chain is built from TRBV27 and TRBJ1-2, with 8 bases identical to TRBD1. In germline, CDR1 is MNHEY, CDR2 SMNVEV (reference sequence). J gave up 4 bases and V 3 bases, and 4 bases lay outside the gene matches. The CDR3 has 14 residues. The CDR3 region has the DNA TGTGCCAGCAGTTTCGGACAGGGCGGCTATGGCTACACCTTC. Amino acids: CASSFGQGGYGYTF.

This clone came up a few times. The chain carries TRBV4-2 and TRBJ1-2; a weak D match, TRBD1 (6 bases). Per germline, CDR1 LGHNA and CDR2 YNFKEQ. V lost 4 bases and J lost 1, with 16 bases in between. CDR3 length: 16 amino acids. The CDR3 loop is CASSPEQGVLNYGYTF. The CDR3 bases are TGTGCCAGCAGCCCGGAACAGGGAGTACTTAACTATGGCTACACCTTC.

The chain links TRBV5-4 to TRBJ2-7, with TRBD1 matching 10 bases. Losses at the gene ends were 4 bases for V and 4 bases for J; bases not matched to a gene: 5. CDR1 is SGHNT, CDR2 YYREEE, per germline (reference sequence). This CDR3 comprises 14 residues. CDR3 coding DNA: TGTGCCAGCAGCGAGGGACAGGGGTTATACGAGCAGTACTTC. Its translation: CASSEGQGLYEQYF. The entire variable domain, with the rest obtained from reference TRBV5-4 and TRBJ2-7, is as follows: ETGVTQSPTHLIKTRGQQVTLRCSSQSGHNTVSWYQQALGQGPQFIFQYYREEENGRGNFPPRFSGLQFPNYSSELNVNALELDDSALYLCASSEGQGLYEQYFGPGTRLTVT.

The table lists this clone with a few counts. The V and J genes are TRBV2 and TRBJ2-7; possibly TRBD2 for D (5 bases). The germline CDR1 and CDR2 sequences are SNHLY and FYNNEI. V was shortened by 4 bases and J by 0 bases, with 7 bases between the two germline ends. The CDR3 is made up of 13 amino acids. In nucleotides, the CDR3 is TGTGCCAGCAGTGCACTAGTCTCCTACGAGCAGTACTTC. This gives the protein CASSALVSYEQYF.

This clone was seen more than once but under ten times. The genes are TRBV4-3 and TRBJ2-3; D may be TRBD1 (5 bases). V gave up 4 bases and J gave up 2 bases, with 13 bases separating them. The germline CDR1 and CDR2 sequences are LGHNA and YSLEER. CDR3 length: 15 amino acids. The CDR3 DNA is TGCGCCAGCAGCCCCTGGGGCGGTTCCACAGATACGCAGTATTTT. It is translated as CASSPWGGSTDTQYF.

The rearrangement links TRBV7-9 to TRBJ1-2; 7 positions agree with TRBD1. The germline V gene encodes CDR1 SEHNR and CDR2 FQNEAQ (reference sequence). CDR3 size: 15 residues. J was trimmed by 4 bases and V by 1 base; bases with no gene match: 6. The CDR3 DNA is TGTGCCAGCAGCTTAGGGCAGGGGGAGATCTATGGCTACACCTTC. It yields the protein CASSLGQGEIYGYTF.

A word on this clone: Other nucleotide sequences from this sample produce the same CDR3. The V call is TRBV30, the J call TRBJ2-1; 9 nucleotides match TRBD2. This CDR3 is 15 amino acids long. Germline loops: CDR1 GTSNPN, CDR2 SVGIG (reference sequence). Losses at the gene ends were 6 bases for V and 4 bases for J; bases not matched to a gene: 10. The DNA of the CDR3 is TGTGCCTGCAGACGGGGGAGCGGGAGGTACAATGAGCAGTTCTTC. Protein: CACRRGSGRYNEQFF. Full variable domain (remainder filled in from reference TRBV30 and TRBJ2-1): SQTIHQWPATLVQPVGSPLSLECTVEGTSNPNLYWYRQAAGRGLQLLFYSVGIGQISSEVPQNLSASRPQDRQFILSSKKLLLSDSGFYLCACRRGSGRYNEQFFGPGTRLTVL.

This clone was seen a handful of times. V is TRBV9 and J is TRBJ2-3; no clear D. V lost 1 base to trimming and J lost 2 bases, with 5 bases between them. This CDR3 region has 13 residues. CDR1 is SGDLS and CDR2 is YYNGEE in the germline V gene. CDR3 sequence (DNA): TGTGCCAGCAGCGTAAGCCTCACAGATACGCAGTATTTT. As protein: CASSVSLTDTQYF. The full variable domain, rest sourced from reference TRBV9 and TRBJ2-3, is DSGVTQTPKHLITATGQRVTLRCSPRSGDLSVYWYQQSLDQGLQFLIQYYNGEERAKGNILERFSAQQFPDLHSELNLSSLELGDSALYFCASSVSLTDTQYFGPGTRLTVL.

The CDR3 spells CASSIAGTTSYEQYF. In nucleotides, the CDR3 is TGTGCCAGCAGTATTGCCGGGACAACTTCCTACGAGCAGTACTTC. The genes are TRBV28 and TRBJ2-7, with TRBD1 as a possible D gene (6 bases). Trimming took 5 bases from V and 1 from J, leaving 15 bases between them. In germline, CDR1 is MDHEN, CDR2 SYDVKM. The CDR3 length is 15 residues.